This T cell receptor (beta chain) was recorded in a study of T cells in Graves' hyperthyroidism and ophthalmopathy. RNA transcripts served as the template for amplifying TCR beta CDR3 regions. The TCR CDR3 was amplified in a first-round RT-PCR using the HTBI primer set. TCRdb reprocessed the multiplex PCR reads with MiXCR, giving one entry per CDR3 protein. In the table there are approximately 400,000 distinct CDR3 sequences, approximately 12% of which are singletons. This CDR3 region has 14 residues. Germline V CDR1 and CDR2: MNHNS, SASEGT. V gave up 2 bases and J gave up 4 bases; unmatched junction bases: 2. General study results and limits: Most thyroid clonotypes expanded above 0.001 appeared in blood too.

Uncontrolled infection, other autoimmune disease, pregnancy or lactation barred patients from enrollment. Clinical symptoms, serum thyroxine, TRAb, thyroid ultrasound and orbital computed tomography informed diagnoses. Preceding any ophthalmopathy symptoms, the blood sample dates from first hyperthyroidism diagnosis. This clonotype was found a few times. Antigen specificity is unknown. The chain combines TRBV6-1 with TRBJ2-3; 8 nucleotides line up with TRBD1. The TCR was taken from a man younger than 45 with Graves' hyperthyroidism that later progressed to Graves' ophthalmopathy. What was sequenced was blood. The chain's CDR3 is CASSEPGGADTQYF. CDR3 coding DNA: TGTGCCAGCAGTGAACCAGGGGGCGCAGATACGCAGTATTTT.